This T cell receptor (beta chain) was recovered during a study of post-analysis software for immune sequencing data. Broader study findings: Strong co-clustering by F measure linked samples that shared a preparation batch. Patients carried four or five TRBV segments more frequently than controls did, and TRBV5-6, TRBV5-1 and TRBV20-1 were among them.

In the case of this clonotype: The antigen remains unidentified. A read error is possible here, since a much larger clone lies one base away.

Germline V CDR1 and CDR2: SEHNR, FQNEAQ (reference sequence). This CDR3 has 16 amino acids. TCR beta cDNA libraries had unique molecular identifiers. TCRdb independently ran MiXCR on the PCR reads; one entry per CDR3 protein. The repertoire includes over 250,000 distinct CDR3 sequences, 30% to 45% of them detected once, and roughly 4.8% sits in the top ten. V usage is TRBV7-9 and J usage is TRBJ2-6; D possibly uses TRBD1 or TRBD2 (5 bases each). The specimen was blood. This clonotype originated in a girl aged 5 to 17 with multiple sclerosis. In nucleotides, the CDR3 is TGTGCCAGCAGCTTTTCGGGGAGCTCTGGGGCCAACGTCCGGACTTTC. It encodes CASSFSGSSGANVRTF.